This T cell receptor beta chain was captured in a study of tissue T cells after allogeneic stem cell transplantation. Per the germline V gene, CDR1 is SEHNR and CDR2 is FQNEAQ (reference sequence). V gave up 5 bases and J gave up 7 bases; unmatched junction bases: 11. This CDR3 comprises 16 residues. Study observations and caveats: Anatomically similar tissues had similar TCR repertoires within each patient.

This clone was seen just once. Its antigen is unknown. Data came from immunoSEQ multiplex PCR; TCRdb stores just in-frame clones and leaves some out. The sample includes tens of thousands of clones, around 70% of them seen just once. The TCR comes from a female donor of 60 years or more with lung cancer. The chain links TRBV7-9 to TRBJ2-2, with TRBD2 matching 9 bases. Material: tissue from the ileum, obtained at autopsy. The CDR3 sequence is CASSQRERGANGELFF. DNA of the CDR3: TGTGCCAGCAGCCAGAGGGAGCGGGGGGCGAACGGGGAGCTGTTTTTT.